One sample yielded the 28 T cell receptor delta chains listed below, sequenced in a study of Vδ1+ human thymocytes. The antigens these receptors bind are not known. Sequences come from RNA converted to cDNA by reverse transcription. CDR3 amplicons came from multiplex PCR with pooled V-gene forward and constant-region reverse primers. TCRdb repeated clone calling on the multiplex PCR reads with CATT. Altogether about 58,000 delta-chain clones are present, approximately 15% being singletons, with the ten largest covering 0.3% to 0.45%. The study's findings and limits: In the thymus, TRG and TRD repertoires looked highly polyclonal with Gaussian CDR3 lengths.

Sequencing was carried out using Vdelta1+ gamma-delta thymocytes from the thymus. Subset specified: FACS-sorted CD3+ TCRalphabeta- TCRVdelta1+ TCRVdelta2- thymocytes. These TCRs come from a girl under two years old who had congenital heart surgery.

The chain combines TRDV1 with TRDJ1; 10 bases line up with TRDD3. The CDR3 is 19 residues long. CDR1 and CDR2 (germline): TSWWSYY, QGS. The trim removed 3 bases at V and 0 bases at J, leaving 13 bases unmatched. CDR3 in amino acids: CALGELYWGMQPYTDKLIF. CDR3 nucleotides: TGTGCTCTTGGGGAGCTTTACTGGGGGATGCAACCATACACCGATAAACTCATCTTT.

This clone was seen more than once but under ten times. The chain joins TRDV1 to TRDJ1; 9 bases fit TRDD3. Germline CDR1 reads TSWWSYY; CDR2 reads QGS. CDR3 length: 21 residues. The trim removed 3 bases at V and 1 base at J, leaving 21 bases unmatched. DNA of the CDR3: TGTGCTCTTGGGGACCCAGATGAATCGGGGGTGGGGGATAGGAGCACCGATAAACTCATCTTT. The encoded protein is CALGDPDESGVGDRSTDKLIF.

The chain recombines TRDV1 with TRDJ1; no clear D. The CDR3 covers 13 residues. The germline V gene encodes CDR1 TSWWSYY and CDR2 QGS. V was shortened by 6 bases and J by 2 bases, with 10 bases between the two germline ends. The CDR3 DNA is TGTGCTCTTGGTGCCTCTAGGACCGATAAACTCATCTTT. Protein: CALGASRTDKLIF.

This rearrangement joins TRDV1 to TRDJ1, with 8 bases identical to TRDD3. The CDR3 has 19 residues. Trimming took 1 base from V and 0 from J; bases not matched to a gene: 13. The V gene's germline CDR1 is TSWWSYY and CDR2 QGS. CDR3 nucleotides: TGTGCTCTTGGGGAACCTAGTGGGGGATCCCCTTTATACACCGATAAACTCATCTTT. Translation gives CALGEPSGGSPLYTDKLIF.

In its sample, this clone was seen a few times. The chain employs TRDV1 and TRDJ1; a possible D gene is TRDD3 (5 bases). Trimming left V 1 base short and J 3 bases short, with 30 bases between. Germline lookup yields CDR1 TSWWSYY and CDR2 QGS. This CDR3 contains 21 residues. In DNA form, the CDR3 reads TGTGCTCTTGGGGAACAAGCCCCACCCGACGGCGGGATGACCCCCTCCGATAAACTCATCTTT. This codes for CALGEQAPPDGGMTPSDKLIF.

The J gene is TRDJ1, the V gene TRDV1, with D uncertain. V lost 2 bases to trimming and J lost 0 bases, with 25 bases between them. Germline V gene data show CDR1 as TSWWSYY and CDR2 as QGS. The CDR3 is made up of 20 amino acids. The CDR3 DNA reads TGTGCTCTTGGGGAATCCCCCCCGGAAAACAACGTTCCGTACACCGATAAACTCATCTTT. This sequence encodes CALGESPPENNVPYTDKLIF.

A few counts support this clone. The genes are TRDV1 and TRDJ1; D is undetermined. Trimming took 4 bases from V and 0 from J, leaving 6 bases between them. The germline V gene has CDR1 TSWWSYY and CDR2 QGS. This CDR3 has 13 amino acids. This CDR3 is CALGALYTDKLIF. The CDR3, as DNA: TGTGCTCTTGGGGCACTGTACACCGATAAACTCATCTTT.

This clone occurred a few times. V gene TRDV1 combines with J gene TRDJ1; TRDD2 matches 9 bases. Germline V gene sequence: CDR1 TSWWSYY, CDR2 QGS. V was clipped by 4 bases and J by 0 bases; unmatched bases: 15. The CDR3 is 19 amino acids. CDR3 residues: CALGAPLPTWGLYTDKLIF. DNA for the CDR3: TGTGCTCTTGGGGCCCCCCTTCCTACCTGGGGGCTGTACACCGATAAACTCATCTTT.

The V call is TRDV1, the J call TRDJ1, with 9 bases matching TRDD2. With 5 bases clipped from V and 0 bases from J, the junction kept 19 bases outside the gene matches. Germline CDR1 is TSWWSYY and CDR2 is QGS. The CDR3 has 20 residues. As DNA, the CDR3 is TGTGCTCTTGGGACCCCCTTCCTACGTCGCCCCGAGGGGTACACCGATAAACTCATCTTT. Residues: CALGTPFLRRPEGYTDKLIF.

The chain links TRDV1 to TRDJ1; tentative D call: TRDD1 (5 bases). V lost 2 bases to trimming and J lost 10 bases, with 26 bases between them. Germline V gene sequence: CDR1 TSWWSYY, CDR2 QGS. This CDR3 is 17 amino acids long. CDR3 coding DNA: TGTGCTCTTGGGGAAGTTTCGCCGGCCTGGATCGATAGTGGACTCATCTTT. It yields the protein CALGEVSPAWIDSGLIF.

A few counts support this clone. The same CDR3 is also encoded by other DNA sequences in this sample. The chain couples TRDV1 to TRDJ1, with D possibly matching TRDD3 (5 bases). The CDR3 has 13 residues. Trimming cost V 5 bases and J 1 base, with 8 bases left between them. Germline lookup yields CDR1 TSWWSYY and CDR2 QGS. As DNA, the CDR3 is TGTGCTCTTGGGCCCGGGGGCACCGATAAACTCATCTTT. As protein: CALGPGGTDKLIF.

The rearrangement uses TRDV1 and TRDJ1; 8 bases fit TRDD3. V lost 1 base to trimming and J lost 0 bases; unmatched junction nucleotides: 13. Germline V lookup: CDR1 TSWWSYY, CDR2 QGS. This CDR3 has 19 amino acids. The CDR3 sequence: CALGERYWGSDSNTDKLIF. The CDR3 bases are TGTGCTCTTGGGGAACGGTACTGGGGGTCCGACTCGAACACCGATAAACTCATCTTT.

The rearrangement links TRDV1 to TRDJ1; 12 positions match TRDD3. CDR1 TSWWSYY and CDR2 QGS come from the germline V gene. The CDR3 sequence is 19 residues long. Unmatched junction bases numbered 13, after V lost 3 bases and J lost 2 bases. The CDR3 loop reads CALGDRSTGGYRGTDKLIF. The DNA for the CDR3 is TGTGCTCTTGGGGATCGGAGTACTGGGGGATACAGGGGAACCGATAAACTCATCTTT.

The rearrangement uses TRDV1 and TRDJ1; 8 bases agree with TRDD3. Germline lookup yields CDR1 TSWWSYY and CDR2 QGS. CDR3 length: 18 residues. Trimming cost V 0 bases and J 8 bases; bases outside gene matches: 17. Written as DNA, the CDR3 is TGTGCTCTTGGGGAACTCGTACCTACGGACTGGGGGCGACGAAAACTCATCTTT. This encodes CALGELVPTDWGRRKLIF.

This clone was observed a few times. The chain links TRDV1 to TRDJ1; D is undetermined. The germline gives CDR1 TSWWSYY, CDR2 QGS. The CDR3 is made up of 15 amino acids. V was shortened by 4 bases and J by 1 base, with 13 bases between the two germline ends. The CDR3 nucleotides are TGTGCTCTTGGGGTCTTCTCCCACCGCACCGATAAACTCATCTTT. Residues: CALGVFSHRTDKLIF.

V gene TRDV1 combines with J gene TRDJ1; 9 bases map to TRDD3. The CDR3 is 20 amino acids. The J segment lost 0 bases and the V segment lost 0 bases, leaving 14 bases of the junction unmatched. Germline lookup yields CDR1 TSWWSYY and CDR2 QGS. The CDR3 loop reads CALGELSVGGGYQYTDKLIF. CDR3 nucleotide sequence: TGTGCTCTTGGGGAACTTTCTGTTGGTGGGGGATATCAGTACACCGATAAACTCATCTTT.

A few counts support this clone. V is TRDV1 and J is TRDJ1, with TRDD3 matching 7 bases. Losses at the gene ends were 2 bases for V and 0 bases for J; bases not matched to a gene: 27. Germline-derived CDR1 and CDR2 are TSWWSYY and QGS. The CDR3 extends over 23 amino acids. The CDR3 protein is CALGEFPYHWGHSSCGYTDKLIF. The CDR3 DNA reads as TGTGCTCTTGGGGAATTTCCTTACCACTGGGGCCATAGCTCCTGTGGGTACACCGATAAACTCATCTTT.

This clone was recorded a few times. The chain recombines TRDV1 with TRDJ1; TRDD3 aligns across 9 bases. CDR1 and CDR2 from the germline V gene are TSWWSYY and QGS. V dropped 1 base and J dropped 0; count of bases not matched to a gene: 33. The CDR3 has 26 residues. As DNA, the CDR3 is TGTGCTCTTGGGGAACGGATCTGCTGTAGGGGCCTCCAGACCGGACTGGGGGACCCGTACACCGATAAACTCATCTTT. This codes for CALGERICCRGLQTGLGDPYTDKLIF.

The gene calls are TRDV1 and TRDJ1; D is unclear. The CDR3 sequence is 11 residues long. The V and J ends lost 7 bases and 0 bases respectively, with 3 bases between them. Per germline, CDR1 TSWWSYY and CDR2 QGS. This CDR3 is CALVHTDKLIF. In DNA, the CDR3 is TGTGCTCTTGTTCACACCGATAAACTCATCTTT.

This clone was seen a handful of times. The chain combines TRDV2 with TRDJ1; 8 bases map to TRDD3. This CDR3 spans 15 amino acids. V shed 4 bases and J 6 bases; nucleotides not matched to a gene: 12. Germline loops: CDR1 GEAIGNYY, CDR2 EKD. This CDR3 is CACDTTGGWAHKLIF. Written as DNA, the CDR3 is TGTGCCTGTGATACTACTGGGGGTTGGGCGCATAAACTCATCTTT.

The sample holds a few counts of this clone. The chain combines TRDV1 with TRDJ1; maybe TRDD2 (7 bases). This CDR3 spans 23 amino acids. Germline V gives CDR1 TSWWSYY, CDR2 QGS. Trimming took off 2 bases at V and 0 bases at J, with 34 bases between the two ends. CDR3 sequence (DNA): TGTGCTCTTGGGGAATTTCAGCTTCCTAAGGTAATCCGGGGGACGTTTTACACCGATAAACTCATCTTT. This translates into CALGEFQLPKVIRGTFYTDKLIF.

This clone occurred a few times. This rearrangement joins TRDV1 to TRDJ1; TRDD2 aligns across 7 bases. J was trimmed by 1 base and V by 5 bases; bases with no gene match: 22. The CDR3 spans 20 residues. CDR1 is TSWWSYY, CDR2 QGS, per germline. CDR3 in amino acids: CALGFPWVPTHLGSTDKLIF. CDR3 bases: TGTGCTCTTGGGTTTCCTTGGGTTCCTACACACTTGGGGAGCACCGATAAACTCATCTTT.

The chain links TRDV1 to TRDJ1; D gene unclear. Germline V gene data show CDR1 as TSWWSYY and CDR2 as QGS. The germline V and J ends were trimmed by 0 bases and 0 bases, with 8 bases remaining between them. The CDR3 covers 15 residues. CDR3 in DNA: TGTGCTCTTGGGGAACTAGGTCCGAACACCGATAAACTCATCTTT. Encoded protein: CALGELGPNTDKLIF.

V gene TRDV1 combines with J gene TRDJ1; 10 bases fit TRDD3. CDR1 and CDR2 (germline): TSWWSYY, QGS. The length of the CDR3 is 18 residues. V trimming: 3 bases; J trimming: 2 bases; junction bases outside the gene matches: 12. DNA of the CDR3: TGTGCTCTTGGGGACTCCTACGAGGGACTGGGGGATACCGATAAACTCATCTTT. Translation: CALGDSYEGLGDTDKLIF.

There are a few counts of this clone. The chain couples TRDV1 to TRDJ1; D assignment may be TRDD2 or TRDD3 (7 bases each). Trimming took off 3 bases at V and 0 bases at J, with 38 bases between the two ends. The CDR3 loop spans 24 amino acids. The germline gives CDR1 TSWWSYY, CDR2 QGS. CDR3 residues: CALGDRCGTNSYRPWGTYTDKLIF. In DNA, the CDR3 is TGTGCTCTTGGGGATCGATGCGGGACTAATTCCTACCGTCCGTGGGGGACGTACACCGATAAACTCATCTTT.

The J gene is TRDJ1, the V gene TRDV1; the D gene is possibly TRDD2 (5 bases). This CDR3 comprises 22 residues. Deletions cut 3 bases from V and 0 bases from J, with 32 bases between. The V gene's germline CDR1 is TSWWSYY and CDR2 QGS. CDR3: CALGDMVVFFHSPRWYTDKLIF. The CDR3, as DNA: TGTGCTCTTGGGGACATGGTGGTCTTCTTCCACTCCCCGAGGTGGTACACCGATAAACTCATCTTT.

The rearrangement links TRDV1 to TRDJ1, with D perhaps matching TRDD2 or TRDD3 (7 bases each). The CDR3 contains 20 residues. Per germline, CDR1 TSWWSYY and CDR2 QGS. Deletions cut 4 bases from V and 3 bases from J, with 30 bases between. The CDR3: CALGGTPSFRGIFGADKLIF. The CDR3 nucleotides are TGTGCTCTTGGGGGCACCCCTTCCTTTCGGGGGATCTTTGGTGCCGATAAACTCATCTTT.

Concerning this clone: One end of the junction does not line up with germline, which may come from a read error. The chain has TRDV2 and TRDJ1; no firm D call. Germline V CDR1 and CDR2: GEAIGNYY, EKD. CDR3 length equals 12 residues. The CDR3 DNA sequence: TGTGCCTGTCCCTTTCCGCCGGGTAAACCCATCTTT. It is translated as CACPFPPGKPIF.